This T cell receptor beta chain was captured by sequencing in a study of cytomegalovirus exposure and HLA in healthy donors. Study conclusions and caveats: Within the data, a cluster of highly shared sequence variants was likely a sequencing artifact. The authors later linked a missense DCLRE1C variant to TCR beta V- and J-gene trimming. Reportedly, cytomegalovirus status was diagnosed with high sensitivity and specificity. It has been reported that TCR beta sequences accurately predicted the HLA-A and HLA-B alleles of most subjects.

60 Vbeta and 13 Jbeta primers were used in PCR. Assay: immunoSEQ multiplex PCR; the TCRdb copy retains only in-frame clones and omits some. This listing includes 130,000 to 150,000 clones. Germline V gene data show CDR1 as SGHNT and CDR2 as YYREEE (reference sequence). The CDR3 has 16 amino acids. V was pared by 0 bases and J by 2 bases, with 12 bases between. To note about this clone: Its antigen remains unknown.

The genes are TRBV5-4 and TRBJ1-3, with D perhaps matching TRBD1 (6 bases). The source material was PBMCs. This receptor was identified in a man aged 35 to 55 in good health and CMV-seronegative. CDR3 region: CASSLGRGATGNTIYF. In DNA, the CDR3 is TGTGCCAGCAGCTTGGGTCGGGGGGCTACTGGAAACACCATATATTTT.